This T cell receptor beta chain emerged from a study of cytomegalovirus exposure and HLA in healthy donors. Comment on this clone: Its matching antigen is unknown.

Use of 60 Vbeta and 13 Jbeta primers characterized the PCR. In the original workflow: Tens of millions of unique TCR beta chains, 9 million to 14 million shared, were counted in a later analysis. Repertoires were generated with immunoSEQ multiplex PCR, while TCRdb's copy carries only in-frame clones and drops some. D and trimming come from the DNA, and the V and J calls and clone size come from that table. Of around 100,000 clones detected, roughly 68% appear once; the ten largest clones hold around 0.9%. Findings of the study overall: Sequencing likely caused a cluster of highly shared sequence variants. Follow-up analysis seemed to connect common viral pathogens with several of the most significant clusters identified.

The length of the CDR3 is 16 residues. Trimming left V 4 bases short and J 6 bases short, with 22 bases between. Germline CDR1 reads SGHDT; CDR2 reads YYEEEE. J is TRBJ1-1 and V is TRBV5-6; maybe TRBD1 (5 bases). The sequence was collected from a woman under 40 in good health and CMV-seronegative. Sequenced material: PBMCs. This CDR3 reads CASSPKTDPYPPEAFF. The CDR3 nucleotides are TGTGCCAGCAGCCCCAAGACAGATCCCTACCCCCCTGAAGCTTTCTTT.